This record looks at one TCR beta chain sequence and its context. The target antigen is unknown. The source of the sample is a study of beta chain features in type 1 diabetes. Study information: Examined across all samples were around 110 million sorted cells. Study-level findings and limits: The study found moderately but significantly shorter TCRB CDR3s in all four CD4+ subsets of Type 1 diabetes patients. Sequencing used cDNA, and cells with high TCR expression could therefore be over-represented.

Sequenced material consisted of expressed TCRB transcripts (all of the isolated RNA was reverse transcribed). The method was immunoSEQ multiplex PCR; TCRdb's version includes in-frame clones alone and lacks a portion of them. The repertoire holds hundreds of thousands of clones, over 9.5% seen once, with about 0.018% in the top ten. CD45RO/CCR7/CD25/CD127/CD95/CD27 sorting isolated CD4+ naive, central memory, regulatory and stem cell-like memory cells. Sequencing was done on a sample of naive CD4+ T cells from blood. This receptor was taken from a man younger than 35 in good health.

Written as DNA, the CDR3 is TGTGCCAGCAGCTTCGACAGCGAAGAGCCCCAGCATTTT. As protein: CASSFDSEEPQHF. This rearrangement joins TRBV7-6 to TRBJ1-5, with D possibly being TRBD1 (5 bases). The length of the CDR3 is 13 residues. Germline V gives CDR1 SGHVS, CDR2 FNYEAQ. Trimming stripped 3 bases from V and 8 bases from J, with 11 bases between.